The rows below give T cell receptor beta chains drawn from one sample of a study of cytomegalovirus exposure and HLA in healthy donors. The table came from immunoSEQ multiplex PCR; TCRdb's copy has only in-frame clones and leaves some out. The sample includes 130,000 or so clones, roughly 78% of them seen just once. Sample: PBMCs. The source of these receptors is a man aged 30-40 years in good health and CMV-seronegative. The CDR3 runs from the conserved cysteine through the conserved F or W. Each record gives: D gene, J gene, V gene, clone size, CDR3 length, CDR3 protein, CDR3 DNA. A D gene is named only where the DNA matches it firmly. The listing skips clone size in some rows; elsewhere it reads once, few, many or a size class.

d_call: TRBD1
j_call: TRBJ2-7
v_call: TRBV5-4
clone_size: NA
cdr3_length: 15
cdr3_aa: CASSGYRDSSYEQYF
cdr3_nt: TGTGCCAGCAGCGGATACAGGGACAGCTCCTACGAGCAGTACTTC

d_call: NA
j_call: TRBJ2-1
v_call: TRBV7-9
clone_size: once
cdr3_length: 14
cdr3_aa: CASSHTGIYNEQFF
cdr3_nt: TGTGCCAGCAGCCATACAGGGATCTACAATGAGCAGTTCTTC

d_call: NA
j_call: TRBJ1-2
v_call: TRBV28
clone_size: NA
cdr3_length: 15
cdr3_aa: CASSADGLPIGGYTF
cdr3_nt: TGTGCCAGCAGCGCAGATGGACTTCCCATCGGGGGCTACACCTTC

d_call: NA
j_call: TRBJ2-5
v_call: TRBV7-2
clone_size: few
cdr3_length: 14
cdr3_aa: CASSLVGGGETQYF
cdr3_nt: TGTGCCAGCAGCTTAGTTGGGGGCGGGGAGACCCAGTACTTC

d_call: NA
j_call: TRBJ1-1
v_call: TRBV10-3
clone_size: NA
cdr3_length: 13
cdr3_aa: CAISDTKNTEAFF
cdr3_nt: TGTGCCATCTCAGATACAAAGAACACTGAAGCTTTCTTT

d_call: NA
j_call: TRBJ2-1
v_call: TRBV9
clone_size: NA
cdr3_length: 13
cdr3_aa: CASSPRGQVEQFF
cdr3_nt: TGTGCCAGCAGCCCGCGGGGGCAAGTTGAGCAGTTCTTC

d_call: TRBD2
j_call: TRBJ2-3
v_call: TRBV7-9
clone_size: NA
cdr3_length: 15
cdr3_aa: CASSLLAGSTDTQYF
cdr3_nt: TGTGCCAGCAGCCTCCTAGCGGGAAGCACAGATACGCAGTATTTT

d_call: NA
j_call: TRBJ2-7
v_call: TRBV4-3
clone_size: NA
cdr3_length: 15
cdr3_aa: CASSQDRTRSYEQYF
cdr3_nt: TGCGCCAGCAGCCAAGATCGAACTAGATCCTACGAGCAGTACTTC

d_call: NA
j_call: TRBJ1-2
v_call: TRBV2
clone_size: NA
cdr3_length: 12
cdr3_aa: CASSESYYGYTF
cdr3_nt: TGTGCCAGCAGTGAGTCCTACTATGGCTACACCTTC

d_call: NA
j_call: TRBJ2-1
v_call: TRBV9
clone_size: NA
cdr3_length: 14
cdr3_aa: CASSVTGSYNGQFF
cdr3_nt: TGTGCCAGCAGCGTCACAGGCTCTTACAATGGGCAGTTCTTC

d_call: TRBD1
j_call: TRBJ2-7
v_call: TRBV29-1
clone_size: NA
cdr3_length: 12
cdr3_aa: CSAGDSSYEQYF
cdr3_nt: TGCAGCGCCGGGGACAGCTCCTACGAGCAGTACTTC

d_call: NA
j_call: TRBJ2-4
v_call: TRBV2
clone_size: once
cdr3_length: 15
cdr3_aa: CASRTDLTAKNIQYF
cdr3_nt: TGTGCCAGCAGGACAGATCTTACCGCCAAAAACATTCAGTACTTC

d_call: NA
j_call: TRBJ1-3
v_call: TRBV6-5
clone_size: NA
cdr3_length: 15
cdr3_aa: CASSPGQFSGNTIYF
cdr3_nt: TGTGCCAGCAGCCCCGGACAATTCTCTGGAAACACCATATATTTT

d_call: NA
j_call: TRBJ2-7
v_call: TRBV6-6
clone_size: NA
cdr3_length: 15
cdr3_aa: CASSYGSGAGYEQYF
cdr3_nt: TGTGCCAGCAGTTACGGTTCAGGGGCAGGGTACGAGCAGTACTTC

d_call: TRBD2
j_call: TRBJ2-3
v_call: TRBV13
clone_size: NA
cdr3_length: 16
cdr3_aa: CASSIGTSDLIDTQYF
cdr3_nt: TGTGCCAGCAGCATCGGGACTAGTGATCTTATAGATACGCAGTATTTT

d_call: NA
j_call: TRBJ1-3
v_call: TRBV5-1
clone_size: few
cdr3_length: 14
cdr3_aa: CASSEDSSGNTIYF
cdr3_nt: TGCGCCAGCAGCGAGGACAGCTCTGGAAACACCATATATTTT

d_call: NA
j_call: TRBJ2-2
v_call: TRBV2
clone_size: NA
cdr3_length: 15
cdr3_aa: CASRIEAAGTGELFF
cdr3_nt: TGTGCCAGCAGGATCGAAGCGGCCGGAACCGGGGAGCTGTTTTTT

d_call: NA
j_call: TRBJ1-1
v_call: TRBV7-9
clone_size: NA
cdr3_length: 16
cdr3_aa: CASSFLDRRMNTEAFF
cdr3_nt: TGTGCCAGCAGCTTTTTAGACAGAAGGATGAACACTGAAGCTTTCTTT

d_call: TRBD1
j_call: TRBJ2-7
v_call: TRBV5-1
clone_size: NA
cdr3_length: 15
cdr3_aa: CASSLRDRGLSEQYF
cdr3_nt: TGCGCCAGCAGCTTGAGGGACAGGGGGCTCAGTGAGCAGTACTTC

d_call: NA
j_call: TRBJ2-7
v_call: TRBV29-1
clone_size: NA
cdr3_length: 13
cdr3_aa: CSVKTGHSYEQYF
cdr3_nt: TGCAGCGTTAAAACCGGACATTCCTACGAGCAGTACTTC

d_call: TRBD1
j_call: TRBJ2-7
v_call: TRBV18
clone_size: NA
cdr3_length: 16
cdr3_aa: CASSPPDREIFGEQYF
cdr3_nt: TGTGCCAGCTCACCGCCCGACAGGGAAATATTTGGCGAGCAGTACTTC

d_call: NA
j_call: TRBJ2-7
v_call: TRBV7-8
clone_size: once
cdr3_length: 12
cdr3_aa: CASSPSTGTLSF
cdr3_nt: TGTGCCAGCAGCCCCTCTACAGGGACCTTGAGCTTC

d_call: TRBD1
j_call: TRBJ2-7
v_call: TRBV9
clone_size: NA
cdr3_length: 16
cdr3_aa: CASSVGGTGAPYEQYF
cdr3_nt: TGTGCCAGCAGCGTAGGTGGGACAGGGGCCCCCTACGAGCAGTACTTC

d_call: TRBD1
j_call: TRBJ2-2
v_call: TRBV5-1
clone_size: NA
cdr3_length: 16
cdr3_aa: CASSLYPGQGGGELFF
cdr3_nt: TGCGCCAGCAGCTTGTATCCGGGACAGGGGGGCGGGGAGCTGTTTTTT

d_call: TRBD1
j_call: TRBJ1-5
v_call: TRBV28
clone_size: few
cdr3_length: 15
cdr3_aa: CASREGQGRNQPQHF
cdr3_nt: TGTGCCAGCAGAGAGGGACAGGGTAGGAATCAGCCCCAGCATTTT

d_call: TRBD1
j_call: TRBJ2-7
v_call: TRBV28
clone_size: NA
cdr3_length: 17
cdr3_aa: CASSLTGTARFSYEQYF
cdr3_nt: TGTGCCAGCAGTTTAACAGGGACAGCCCGGTTCTCCTACGAGCAGTACTTC